This T cell receptor (beta chain) was obtained from a study of blood T cell repertoires in COVID-19. Study context: Both acute and convalescent COVID-19 samples were obtained from the United States, Italy and Spain. T cells, B-cell-depleted T cells, or PBMCs supplied cDNA or gDNA.

In the source study's methods: Reference gene primer amplification yielded estimated nucleated cell counts. Data came from immunoSEQ multiplex PCR; TCRdb stores just in-frame clones and leaves some out. V and J calls and clone size are copied from that table; D and trimming were computed from the DNA. The sample yields fewer than 300,000 clones, approximately 86% seen once. Germline V gives CDR1 MDHEN, CDR2 SYDVKM. CDR3 length: 16 residues. Unmatched junction bases numbered 16, after V lost 8 bases and J lost 8 bases. The sample consisted of peripheral blood. The origin of this receptor is a woman between 18 and 29 years old with acute or convalescent COVID-19. V is TRBV28 and J is TRBJ1-4; 8 nucleotides align to TRBD1. The CDR3 DNA reads as TGTGCCAGCTTCGGACAGGGTGGATTTAGTAGGGAAAAACTGTTTTTT. Protein product: CASFGQGGFSREKLFF. The full variable domain, completed using reference TRBV28 and TRBJ1-4, is DVKVTQSSRYLVKRTGEKVFLECVQDMDHENMFWYRQDPGLGLRLIYFSYDVKMKEKGDIPEGYSVSREKKERFSLILESASTNQTSMYLCASFGQGGFSREKLFFGSGTQLSVL.